This T cell receptor beta chain came from a study of cytomegalovirus exposure and HLA in healthy donors. The study, taken as a whole, reports: Most subjects had HLA-A and HLA-B alleles reportedly predicted accurately by TCR beta sequences. Productive rates of about 87% or about 30% were seen for most TCR beta V segments in an earlier analysis. No immune exposure information besides CMV serostatus was available.

A word on this clone: Its antigen is as yet unknown.

The donors, nominally healthy at sampling, likely had unrecorded immune exposures. PCR involved 60 Vbeta and 13 Jbeta primers. Generated by immunoSEQ multiplex PCR, the TCRdb table keeps only in-frame clones and is missing some. The listing records about 130,000 clones. The sample comprised PBMCs. The source of this sequence is a man between 18 and 29 years old in good health and CMV-seronegative.

The CDR3 here is CASSLRLAGVEQYF. CDR3 nucleotides: TGTGCCAGCAGCTTACGGCTAGCGGGGGTCGAGCAGTACTTC. This chain joins TRBV7-2 and TRBJ2-7, with 10 bases identical to TRBD2. Germline CDR1 is SGHTA and CDR2 is FQGNSA. Trimming removed 2 bases from V and 6 bases from J; junction bases left unmatched: 4. This CDR3 has 14 residues.